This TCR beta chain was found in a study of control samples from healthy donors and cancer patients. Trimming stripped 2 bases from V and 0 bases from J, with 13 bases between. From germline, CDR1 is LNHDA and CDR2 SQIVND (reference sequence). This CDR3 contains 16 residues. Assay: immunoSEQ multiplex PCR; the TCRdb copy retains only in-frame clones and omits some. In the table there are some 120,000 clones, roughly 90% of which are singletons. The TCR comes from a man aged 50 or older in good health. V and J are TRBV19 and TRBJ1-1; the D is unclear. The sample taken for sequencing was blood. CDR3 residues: CASSISPQLMNTEAFF. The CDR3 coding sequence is TGTGCCAGTAGTATATCCCCGCAGCTAATGAACACTGAAGCTTTCTTT.